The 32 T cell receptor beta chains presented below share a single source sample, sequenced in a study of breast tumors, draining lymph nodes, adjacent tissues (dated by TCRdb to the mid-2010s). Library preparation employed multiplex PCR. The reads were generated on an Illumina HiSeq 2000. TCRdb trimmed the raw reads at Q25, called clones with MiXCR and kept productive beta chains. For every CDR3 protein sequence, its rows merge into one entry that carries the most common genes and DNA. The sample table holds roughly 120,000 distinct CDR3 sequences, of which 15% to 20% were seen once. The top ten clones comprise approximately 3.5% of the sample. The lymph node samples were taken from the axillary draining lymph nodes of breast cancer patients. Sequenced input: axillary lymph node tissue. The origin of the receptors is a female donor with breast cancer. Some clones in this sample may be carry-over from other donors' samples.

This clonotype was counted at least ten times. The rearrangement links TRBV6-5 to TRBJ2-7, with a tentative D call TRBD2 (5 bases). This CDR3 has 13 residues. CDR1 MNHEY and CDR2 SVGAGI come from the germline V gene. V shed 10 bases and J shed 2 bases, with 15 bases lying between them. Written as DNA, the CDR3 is TGTGCCACTCGACCGGGAACCACCTACGAGCAGTACTTC. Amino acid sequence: CATRPGTTYEQYF.

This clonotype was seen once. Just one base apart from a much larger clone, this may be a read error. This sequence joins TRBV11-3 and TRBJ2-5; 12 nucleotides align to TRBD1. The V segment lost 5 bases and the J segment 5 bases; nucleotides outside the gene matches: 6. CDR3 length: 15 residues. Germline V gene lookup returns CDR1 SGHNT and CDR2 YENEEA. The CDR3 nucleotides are TGTGCCAGCAGCATTGGGACAGGGGGCTTGGAGACCCAGTACTTC. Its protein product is CASSIGTGGLETQYF.

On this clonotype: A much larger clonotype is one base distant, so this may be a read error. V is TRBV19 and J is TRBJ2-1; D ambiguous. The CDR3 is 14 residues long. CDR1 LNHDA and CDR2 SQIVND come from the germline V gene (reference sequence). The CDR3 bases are TGTGCCAGTACTACACCGGGTGCGGCGGCTGAGCGGTTCTTC. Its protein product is CASTTPGAAAERFF.

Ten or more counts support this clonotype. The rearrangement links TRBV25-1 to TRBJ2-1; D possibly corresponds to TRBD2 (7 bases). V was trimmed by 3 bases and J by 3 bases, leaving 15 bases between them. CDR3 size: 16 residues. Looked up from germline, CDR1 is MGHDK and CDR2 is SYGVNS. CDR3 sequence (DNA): TGTGCCAGCAGTGAGTTCGAGGGGGGGAACTACAATGAGCAGTTCTTC. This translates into CASSEFEGGNYNEQFF.

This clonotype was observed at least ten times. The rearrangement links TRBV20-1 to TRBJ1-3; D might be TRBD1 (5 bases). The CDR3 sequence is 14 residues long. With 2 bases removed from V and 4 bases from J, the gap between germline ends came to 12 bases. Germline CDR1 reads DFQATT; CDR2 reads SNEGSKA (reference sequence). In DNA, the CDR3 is TGCAGTGCTAGAACGGCAGGGTTGGGAAACACCATATATTTT. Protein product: CSARTAGLGNTIYF.

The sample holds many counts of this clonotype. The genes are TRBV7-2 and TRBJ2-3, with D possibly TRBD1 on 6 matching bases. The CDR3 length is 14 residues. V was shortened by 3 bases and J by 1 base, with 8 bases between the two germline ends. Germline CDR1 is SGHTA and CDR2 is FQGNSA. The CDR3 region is CASSFRQGTDTQYF. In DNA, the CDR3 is TGTGCCAGCAGCTTCCGACAGGGCACAGATACGCAGTATTTT. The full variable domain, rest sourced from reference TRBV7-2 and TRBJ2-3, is GAGVSQSPSNKVTEKGKDVELRCDPISGHTALYWYRQSLGQGLEFLIYFQGNSAPDKSGLPSDRFSAERTGGSVSTLTIQRTQQEDSAVYLCASSFRQGTDTQYFGPGTRLTVL.

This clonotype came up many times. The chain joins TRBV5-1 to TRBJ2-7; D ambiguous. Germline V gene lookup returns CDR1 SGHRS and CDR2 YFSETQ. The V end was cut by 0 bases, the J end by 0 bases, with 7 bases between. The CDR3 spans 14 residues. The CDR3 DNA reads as TGCGCCAGCAGCTTGGATGCGGACTCCTACGAGCAGTACTTC. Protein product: CASSLDADSYEQYF.

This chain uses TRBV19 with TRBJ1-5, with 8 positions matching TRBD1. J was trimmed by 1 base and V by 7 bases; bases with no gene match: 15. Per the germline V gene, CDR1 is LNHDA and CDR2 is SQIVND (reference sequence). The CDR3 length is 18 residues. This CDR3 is CASTAPPGQGGSNQPQHF. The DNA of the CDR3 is TGTGCCAGTACCGCTCCGCCCGGACAGGGTGGGAGCAATCAGCCCCAGCATTTT.

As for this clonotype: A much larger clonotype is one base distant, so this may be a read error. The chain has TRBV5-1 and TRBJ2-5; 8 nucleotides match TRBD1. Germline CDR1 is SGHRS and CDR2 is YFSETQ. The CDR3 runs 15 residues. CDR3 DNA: TGCGCCAGCAGCGCCTGGACAGGGCCCGAAGAGGCCCAGTACTTC. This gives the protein CASSAWTGPEEAQYF.

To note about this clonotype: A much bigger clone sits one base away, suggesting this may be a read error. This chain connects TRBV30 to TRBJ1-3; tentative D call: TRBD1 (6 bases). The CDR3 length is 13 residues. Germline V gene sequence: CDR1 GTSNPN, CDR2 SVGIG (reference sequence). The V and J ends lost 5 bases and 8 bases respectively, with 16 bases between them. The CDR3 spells CAWGAGVSDTIYF. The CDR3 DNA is TGTGCCTGGGGTGCAGGGGTCTCGGACACCATATATTTT.

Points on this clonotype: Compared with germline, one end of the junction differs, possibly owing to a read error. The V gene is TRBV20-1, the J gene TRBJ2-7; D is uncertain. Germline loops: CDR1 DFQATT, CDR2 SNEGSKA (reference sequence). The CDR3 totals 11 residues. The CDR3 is CSALMVHDQYF. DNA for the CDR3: TGCAGCGCCCTAATGGTCCACGACCAGTACTTC.

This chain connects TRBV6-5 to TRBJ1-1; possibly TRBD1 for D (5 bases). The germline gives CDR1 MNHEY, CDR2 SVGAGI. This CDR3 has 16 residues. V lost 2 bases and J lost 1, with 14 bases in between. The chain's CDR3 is CASSYKTVYRNTEAFF. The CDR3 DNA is TGTGCCAGCAGTTACAAGACAGTCTACCGGAACACTGAAGCTTTCTTT.

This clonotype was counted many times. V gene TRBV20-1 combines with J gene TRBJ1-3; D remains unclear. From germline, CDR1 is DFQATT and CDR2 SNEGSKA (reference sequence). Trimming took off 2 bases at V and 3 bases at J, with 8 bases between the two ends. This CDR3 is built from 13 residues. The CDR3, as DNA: TGCAGTGCTAGACACCTGGGTGGAAACACCATATATTTT. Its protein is CSARHLGGNTIYF.

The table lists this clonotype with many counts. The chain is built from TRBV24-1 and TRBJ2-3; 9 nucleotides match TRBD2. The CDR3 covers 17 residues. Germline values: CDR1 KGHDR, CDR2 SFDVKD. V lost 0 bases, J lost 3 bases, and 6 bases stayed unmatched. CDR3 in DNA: TGTGCCACCAGTGATTTGCCCGGGACTAGCAGTACAGATACGCAGTATTTT. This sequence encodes CATSDLPGTSSTDTQYF.

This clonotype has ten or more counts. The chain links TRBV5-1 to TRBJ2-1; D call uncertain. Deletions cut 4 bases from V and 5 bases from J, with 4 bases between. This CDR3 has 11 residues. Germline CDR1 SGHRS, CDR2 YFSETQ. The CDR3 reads CASSLNNEQFF. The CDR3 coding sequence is TGCGCCAGCAGCCTAAACAATGAGCAGTTCTTC.

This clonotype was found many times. As DNA, the CDR3 is TGCGCCAGCAGCTTAATAATCAATTCACCCCTCCACTTT. Protein: CASSLIINSPLHF. The V call is TRBV5-1, the J call TRBJ1-6, with D hard to call. Per the germline V gene, CDR1 is SGHRS and CDR2 is YFSETQ. V gave up 2 bases and J gave up 7 bases, with 7 bases separating them. The CDR3 is 13 residues long.

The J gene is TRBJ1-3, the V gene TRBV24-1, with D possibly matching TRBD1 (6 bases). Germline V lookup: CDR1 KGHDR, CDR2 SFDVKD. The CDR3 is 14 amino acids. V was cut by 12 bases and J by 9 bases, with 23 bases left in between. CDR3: CAAQEWDTVSTIYF. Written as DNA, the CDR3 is TGTGCCGCTCAGGAGTGGGACACAGTAAGCACCATATATTTT.

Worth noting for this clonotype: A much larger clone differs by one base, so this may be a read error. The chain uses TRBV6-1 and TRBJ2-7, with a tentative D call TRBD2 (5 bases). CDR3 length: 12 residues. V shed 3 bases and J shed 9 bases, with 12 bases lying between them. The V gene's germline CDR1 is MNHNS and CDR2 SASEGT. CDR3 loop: CASSDPLSGQYF. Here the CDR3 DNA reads TGTGCCAGCAGTGACCCATTGAGCGGGCAGTACTTC.

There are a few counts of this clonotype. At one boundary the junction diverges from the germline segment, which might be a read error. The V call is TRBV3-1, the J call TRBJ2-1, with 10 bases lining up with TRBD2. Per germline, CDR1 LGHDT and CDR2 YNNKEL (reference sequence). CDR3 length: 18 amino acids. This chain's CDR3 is CACSQDLASGSPYNEQFF. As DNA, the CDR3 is TGTGCCTGCAGCCAAGATCTAGCTAGCGGGAGCCCTTACAATGAGCAGTTCTTC.

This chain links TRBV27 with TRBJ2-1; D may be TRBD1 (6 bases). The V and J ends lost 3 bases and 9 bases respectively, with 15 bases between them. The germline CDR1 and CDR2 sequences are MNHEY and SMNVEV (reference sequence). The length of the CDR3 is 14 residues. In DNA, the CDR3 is TGTGCCAGCAGTTTGTCCAGGCTCAGGGGTGAGCAGTTCTTC. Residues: CASSLSRLRGEQFF.

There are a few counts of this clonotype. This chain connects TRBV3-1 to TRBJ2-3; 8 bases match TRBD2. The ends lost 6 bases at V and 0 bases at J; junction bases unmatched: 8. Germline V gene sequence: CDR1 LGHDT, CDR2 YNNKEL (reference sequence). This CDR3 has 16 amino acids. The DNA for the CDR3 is TGTGCCAGCAGTCCCTTAGCGGGGACCAGCACAGATACGCAGTATTTT. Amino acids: CASSPLAGTSTDTQYF.

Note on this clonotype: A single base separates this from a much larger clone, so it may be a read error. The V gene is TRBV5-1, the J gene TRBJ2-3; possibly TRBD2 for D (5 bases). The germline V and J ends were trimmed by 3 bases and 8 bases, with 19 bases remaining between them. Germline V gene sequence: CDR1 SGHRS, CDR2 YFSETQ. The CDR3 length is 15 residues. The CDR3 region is CASSSGGGLLGTQYF. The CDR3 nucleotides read TGCGCCAGCAGCTCGGGTGGCGGACTTTTAGGTACGCAGTATTTT.

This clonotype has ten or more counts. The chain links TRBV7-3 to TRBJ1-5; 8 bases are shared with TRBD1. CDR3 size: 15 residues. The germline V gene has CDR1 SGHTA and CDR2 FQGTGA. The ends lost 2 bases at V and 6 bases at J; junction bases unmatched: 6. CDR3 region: CASSLSGGGGQPQHF. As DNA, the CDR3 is TGTGCCAGCAGCTTATCAGGGGGCGGGGGTCAGCCCCAGCATTTT.

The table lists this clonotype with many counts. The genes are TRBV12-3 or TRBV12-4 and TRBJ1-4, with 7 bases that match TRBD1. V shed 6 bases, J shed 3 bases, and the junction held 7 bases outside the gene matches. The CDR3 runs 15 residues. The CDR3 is CASSTYGTANEKLFF. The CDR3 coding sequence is TGTGCCAGCAGCACCTACGGGACAGCTAATGAAAAACTGTTTTTT.

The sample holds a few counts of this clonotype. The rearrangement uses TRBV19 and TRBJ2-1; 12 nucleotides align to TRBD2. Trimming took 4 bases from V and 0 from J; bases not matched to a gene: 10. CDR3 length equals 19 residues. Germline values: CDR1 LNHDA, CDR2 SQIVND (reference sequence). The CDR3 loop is CASSNEWASGRVSYNEQFF. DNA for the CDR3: TGTGCCAGTAGTAACGAGTGGGCTAGCGGGAGGGTCTCCTACAATGAGCAGTTCTTC. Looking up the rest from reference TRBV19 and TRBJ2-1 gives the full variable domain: DGGITQSPKYLFRKEGQNVTLSCEQNLNHDAMYWYRQDPGQGLRLIYYSQIVNDFQKGDIAEGYSVSREKKESFPLTVTSAQKNPTAFYLCASSNEWASGRVSYNEQFFGPGTRLTVL.

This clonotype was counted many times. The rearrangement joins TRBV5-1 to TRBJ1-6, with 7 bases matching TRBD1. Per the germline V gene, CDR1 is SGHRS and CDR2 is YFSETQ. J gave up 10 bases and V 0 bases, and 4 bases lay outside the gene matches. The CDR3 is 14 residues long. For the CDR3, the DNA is TGCGCCAGCAGCTTGGGGGACAGCTACTCACCCCTCCACTTT. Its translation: CASSLGDSYSPLHF.

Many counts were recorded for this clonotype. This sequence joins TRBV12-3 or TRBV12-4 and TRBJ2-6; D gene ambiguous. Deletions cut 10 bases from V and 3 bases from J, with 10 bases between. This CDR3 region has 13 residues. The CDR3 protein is CATRVSGANVLTF. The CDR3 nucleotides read TGTGCCACTAGAGTGAGTGGGGCCAACGTCCTGACTTTC.

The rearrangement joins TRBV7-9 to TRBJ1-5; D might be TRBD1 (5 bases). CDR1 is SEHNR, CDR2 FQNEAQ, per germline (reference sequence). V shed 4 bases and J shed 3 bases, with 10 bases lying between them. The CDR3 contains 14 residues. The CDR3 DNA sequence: TGTGCCAGCAGCTCAGCAGGGTTCAATCAGCCCCAGCATTTT. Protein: CASSSAGFNQPQHF.

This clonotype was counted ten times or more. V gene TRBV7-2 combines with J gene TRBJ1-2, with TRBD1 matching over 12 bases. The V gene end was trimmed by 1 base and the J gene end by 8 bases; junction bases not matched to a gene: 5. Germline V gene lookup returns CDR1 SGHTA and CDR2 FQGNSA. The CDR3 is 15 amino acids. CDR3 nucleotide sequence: TGTGCCAGCAGCTTAGTAGGGACAGGGGGCGAAGGCTACACCTTC. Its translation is CASSLVGTGGEGYTF.

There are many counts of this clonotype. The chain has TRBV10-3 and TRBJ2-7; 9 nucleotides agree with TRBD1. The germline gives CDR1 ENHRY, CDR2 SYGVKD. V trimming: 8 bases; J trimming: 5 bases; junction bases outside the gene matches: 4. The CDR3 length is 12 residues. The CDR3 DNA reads TGTGCCATCGGGGACAGGGCCAACGAGCAGTACTTC. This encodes CAIGDRANEQYF.

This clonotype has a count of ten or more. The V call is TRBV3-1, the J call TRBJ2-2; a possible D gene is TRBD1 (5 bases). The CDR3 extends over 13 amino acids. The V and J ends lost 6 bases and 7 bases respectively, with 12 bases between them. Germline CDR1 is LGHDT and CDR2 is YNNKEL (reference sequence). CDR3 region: CASRLREDGELFF. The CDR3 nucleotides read TGTGCCAGCAGACTCAGGGAAGACGGGGAGCTGTTTTTT. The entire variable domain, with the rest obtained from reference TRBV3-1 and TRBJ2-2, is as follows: DTAVSQTPKYLVTQMGNDKSIKCEQNLGHDTMYWYKQDSKKFLKIMFSYNNKELIINETVPNRFSPKSPDKAHLNLHINSLELGDSAVYFCASRLREDGELFFGEGSRLTVL.

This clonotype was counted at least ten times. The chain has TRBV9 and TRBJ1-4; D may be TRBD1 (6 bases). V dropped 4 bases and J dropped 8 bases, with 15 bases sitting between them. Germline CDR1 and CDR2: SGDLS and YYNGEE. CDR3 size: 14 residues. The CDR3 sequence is CASSPGAGEEKLFF. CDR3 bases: TGTGCCAGCAGCCCCGGGGCAGGGGAAGAAAAACTGTTTTTT.